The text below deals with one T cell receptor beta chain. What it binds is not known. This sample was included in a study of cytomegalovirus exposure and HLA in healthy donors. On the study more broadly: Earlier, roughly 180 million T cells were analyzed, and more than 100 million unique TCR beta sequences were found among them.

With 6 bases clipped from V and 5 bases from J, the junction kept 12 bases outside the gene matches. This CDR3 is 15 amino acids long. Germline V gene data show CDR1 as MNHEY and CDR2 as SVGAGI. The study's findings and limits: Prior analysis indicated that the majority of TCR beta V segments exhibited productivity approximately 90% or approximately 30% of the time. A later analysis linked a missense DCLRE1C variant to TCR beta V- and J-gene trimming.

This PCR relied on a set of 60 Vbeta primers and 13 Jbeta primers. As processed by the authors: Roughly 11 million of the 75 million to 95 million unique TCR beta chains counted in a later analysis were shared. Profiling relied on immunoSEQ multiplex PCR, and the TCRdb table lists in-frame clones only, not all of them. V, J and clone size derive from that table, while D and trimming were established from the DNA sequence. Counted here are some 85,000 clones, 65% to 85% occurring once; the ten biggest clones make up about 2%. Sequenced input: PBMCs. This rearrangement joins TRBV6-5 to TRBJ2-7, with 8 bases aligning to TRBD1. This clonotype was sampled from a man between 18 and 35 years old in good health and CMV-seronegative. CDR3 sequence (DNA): TGTGCCAGCAGCCCCCGGGACAGGAGGAGTAACGAGCAGTACTTC. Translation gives CASSPRDRRSNEQYF.